Listed below are T cell receptor beta chains from one sample, sequenced in a study of blood T cell repertoires in COVID-19. Sequenced by immunoSEQ multiplex PCR; TCRdb stores in-frame clones only, minus some. The repertoire includes under 250,000 clones, approximately 88% of them detected once, and about 3.5% sits in the top ten. The specimen sequenced was PBMCs or T cells enriched from blood (not recorded which). All receptors come from a woman aged 25 to 45 who had been exposed to COVID-19. Each CDR3 is given with its conserved first and last residue. A D gene is named only where the DNA matches it firmly. Clone size appears in some rows only: once, few, many, or a class for an expanded clone.

TRBV10-3	once	TRBJ1-2	TRBD1	CAIRGQGANYGYTF	TGTGCCATCAGGGGACAGGGAGCTAACTATGGCTACACCTTC
TRBV19	.	TRBJ2-7	TRBD1	CASSIGQGASGYEQYF	TGTGCCAGTAGTATTGGACAGGGGGCCTCGGGTTACGAGCAGTACTTC
TRBV21-1	.	TRBJ2-4	.	CASSKEDTF	TGTGCCAGCAGCAAAGAGGACACCTTC
TRBV2	.	TRBJ1-1	.	CASNHRVLDTEAFF	TGTGCCAGCAACCACAGGGTTCTCGACACTGAAGCTTTCTTT
TRBV5-1	.	TRBJ2-5	TRBD1	CATIDRDRGQETQYF	TGCGCCACCATAGACCGGGACAGGGGACAAGAGACCCAGTACTTC
TRBV27	once	TRBJ2-1	TRBD2	CASSPLAGAYNEQFF	TGTGCCAGCAGCCCACTAGCGGGAGCTTACAATGAGCAGTTCTTC
TRBV7-9	.	TRBJ1-1	TRBD1	CASSPGTGVGDTEAFF	TGTGCCAGCAGCCCCGGGACAGGTGTCGGGGACACTGAAGCTTTCTTT
TRBV11-2	.	TRBJ2-3	TRBD2	CASSLTSGRADTQYF	TGTGCCAGCAGCTTAACTAGCGGGAGAGCCGATACGCAGTATTTT
TRBV2	.	TRBJ1-5	.	CASSEGSSNQPQHF	TGTGCCAGCAGTGAGGGCTCTAGCAATCAGCCCCAGCATTTT
TRBV5-1	.	TRBJ2-1	TRBD2	CASSLESTSGGRNEQFF	TGCGCCAGCAGCTTGGAGTCGACTAGCGGAGGTCGGAATGAGCAGTTCTTC
TRBV4-1	.	TRBJ2-7	TRBD2	CASSQDAGGIYEQYF	TGCGCCAGCAGCCAAGACGCGGGAGGGATCTACGAGCAGTACTTC
TRBV6-6	.	TRBJ1-6	.	CASSRFGDTGSPLHF	TGTGCCAGCAGCCGATTCGGTGACACCGGTTCACCCCTCCACTTT
TRBV6-5	.	TRBJ1-2	.	CASSYRGGYTF	TGTGCCAGCAGTTACAGGGGGGGCTACACCTTC
TRBV30	.	TRBJ2-7	.	CAWRSSYEQYF	TGTGCCTGGCGTTCTTCCTACGAGCAGTACTTC
TRBV19	.	TRBJ2-3	.	CASSPRGQGTGDTQYF	TGTGCCAGTAGTCCACGAGGGCAGGGGACGGGAGATACGCAGTATTTT
TRBV29-1	.	TRBJ1-1	TRBD1	CSVSGTALKRVTEAFF	TGCAGCGTCTCTGGGACAGCATTAAAGAGGGTCACTGAAGCTTTCTTT
TRBV30	.	TRBJ2-7	.	CAWRGSGYEQYF	TGTGCCTGGAGGGGGAGTGGCTACGAGCAGTACTTC
TRBV27	.	TRBJ1-6	TRBD1	CASSPADRGYNSPLHF	TGTGCCAGCAGTCCGGCGGACAGGGGATATAATTCACCCCTCCACTTT
TRBV4-1	.	TRBJ2-1	TRBD2	CASSQASGRADNEQFF	TGCGCCAGCAGCCAGGCTAGCGGGAGGGCCGATAATGAGCAGTTCTTC
TRBV2	once	TRBJ1-1	.	CASRQGPNTEAFF	TGTGCCAGCAGACAGGGACCGAACACTGAAGCTTTCTTT
TRBV11-2	.	TRBJ1-1	.	CASSSTANTEAFF	TGTGCCAGCAGCTCGACAGCAAACACTGAAGCTTTCTTT
TRBV11-2	few	TRBJ1-2	.	CASSSRLGGGGDGYTF	TGTGCCAGCAGTAGCCGGCTTGGGGGAGGAGGTGATGGCTACACCTTC
TRBV5-1	.	TRBJ2-3	TRBD1	CASRRDRGPADTQYF	TGCGCCAGCAGGCGAGACAGGGGCCCAGCAGATACGCAGTATTTT
TRBV3-1/TRBV3-2	.	TRBJ2-5	.	CASSQGGPVAGETQYF	TGTGCCAGCAGCCAAGGGGGGCCTGTAGCGGGAGAGACCCAGTACTTC
TRBV9	.	TRBJ1-2	.	CASSPIGDTNYGYTF	TGTGCCAGCAGCCCTATAGGGGATACTAACTATGGCTACACCTTC
TRBV5-1	.	TRBJ2-2	.	CASSLVSSLSRGGELFF	TGCGCCAGCAGCTTGGTGTCTAGCCTATCTCGGGGCGGGGAGCTGTTTTTT